What follows is one T cell receptor (beta chain) and its context. This sample was taken from a study of cytomegalovirus exposure and HLA in healthy donors. PCR was performed using 60 Vbeta and 13 Jbeta primers. Some clones are missing from TCRdb's copy, which holds only in-frame ones; the method was immunoSEQ multiplex PCR. The repertoire holds more than 110,000 clones, 80% seen once, with approximately 2% in the top ten. The CDR3 is 18 residues long. CDR1 and CDR2 (germline): MNHEY, SMNVEV (reference sequence). The V segment lost 4 bases and the J segment 0 bases; nucleotides outside the gene matches: 12.

The chain couples TRBV27 to TRBJ2-1; 7 bases agree with TRBD1. Sequenced sample: PBMCs. This TCR came from a man younger than 40 in good health and CMV-seronegative. The CDR3 here is CASSSNRQGGTSYNEQFF. The CDR3 nucleotides read TGTGCCAGCAGTTCGAATCGACAGGGTGGAACCTCCTACAATGAGCAGTTCTTC.